One TCR beta chain is described in this entry. Its antigen is still unknown. Base qualities are not provided; no much larger clone lies one nucleotide away. Each collaborating institution followed its own protocols to collect whole blood in K2EDTA tubes. Collaborator samples were shipped for TCRbeta analysis as frozen whole blood, isolated PBMCs, or DNA extracted from either sample type. V is cut back by 5 bases and J by 4 bases, with 2 bases in the junction unmatched. The cysteine opens and the phenylalanine closes a CDR3 of 12 amino acids. Only the CDR3 part of the read is kept: 36 bases, read in frame from the first base. From the germline V gene, CDR1 is MNHEY and CDR2 is SVGAGI. This sample stems from a study of blood T cell repertoires in COVID-19 (dated by TCRdb to the early 2020s). Regarding the research as a whole: Samples covering the acute and convalescent phases of COVID-19 were provided by collaborators in the United States, Italy and Spain. The repertoires were released in a freely available public database meant as a resource for research on the immune response to SARS-CoV-2. Where HLA class I and class II types were available, the types were taken from metadata supplied by the sample provider, not from assay-based typing. The prospective study material was composed of cDNA or gDNA derived from T cells, B-cell-depleted T cells, or PBMCs. Samples came from the ongoing ImmuneRACE study (first 160 participants) plus 1,254 subjects from 6 global collaborators. The sample metadata nearly always contained a de-identified subject ID, COVID-19 status, age in years and sex. Deeply sampled blood TCRbeta repertoires from subjects exposed to, actively infected with, or recovered from COVID-19 were included in the dataset.

The immunoSEQ Assay, a bias-controlled multiplex PCR, was used to amplify TCRbeta CDR3 regions from genomic DNA. Concerning the study's data processing: Within the assay, amplification of reference gene primers was used to estimate how many nucleated cells each sample contained. To quantify the absolute abundance of each unique TCRbeta CDR3 rearrangement, sequence reads were collapsed and filtered. For each sample, productive Simpson clonality was calculated by taking the square root of Simpson's diversity index across productive rearrangements. The immuneACCESS repertoire file appears here via TCRdb, limited to in-frame rearrangements. These files lack a portion of the clones; in checked studies, under half of the deficit traces to unresolved V genes, and the cause of the others is not known. V and J calls and clone size come straight from that table; D and trimming were deduced from the DNA. This sample comprises 150,000 to 200,000 clones, roughly 80% of them detected only once. The ten largest clones take up about 19% of the sample.

Overall study results and their limits: The amount of clinical and demographic metadata varied by source and participant and was provided uncurated.

Sequencing input: peripheral blood. The chain joins TRBV6-5 to TRBJ2-7; a stretch of 7 junction bases matches TRBD1. This sequence originates from a woman aged 80 or over with acute or convalescent COVID-19. At the DNA level, the sequence is TGTGCCAGCAGTCCACAGGGGTACGAGCAGTACTTC. Its protein product is CASSPQGYEQYF.